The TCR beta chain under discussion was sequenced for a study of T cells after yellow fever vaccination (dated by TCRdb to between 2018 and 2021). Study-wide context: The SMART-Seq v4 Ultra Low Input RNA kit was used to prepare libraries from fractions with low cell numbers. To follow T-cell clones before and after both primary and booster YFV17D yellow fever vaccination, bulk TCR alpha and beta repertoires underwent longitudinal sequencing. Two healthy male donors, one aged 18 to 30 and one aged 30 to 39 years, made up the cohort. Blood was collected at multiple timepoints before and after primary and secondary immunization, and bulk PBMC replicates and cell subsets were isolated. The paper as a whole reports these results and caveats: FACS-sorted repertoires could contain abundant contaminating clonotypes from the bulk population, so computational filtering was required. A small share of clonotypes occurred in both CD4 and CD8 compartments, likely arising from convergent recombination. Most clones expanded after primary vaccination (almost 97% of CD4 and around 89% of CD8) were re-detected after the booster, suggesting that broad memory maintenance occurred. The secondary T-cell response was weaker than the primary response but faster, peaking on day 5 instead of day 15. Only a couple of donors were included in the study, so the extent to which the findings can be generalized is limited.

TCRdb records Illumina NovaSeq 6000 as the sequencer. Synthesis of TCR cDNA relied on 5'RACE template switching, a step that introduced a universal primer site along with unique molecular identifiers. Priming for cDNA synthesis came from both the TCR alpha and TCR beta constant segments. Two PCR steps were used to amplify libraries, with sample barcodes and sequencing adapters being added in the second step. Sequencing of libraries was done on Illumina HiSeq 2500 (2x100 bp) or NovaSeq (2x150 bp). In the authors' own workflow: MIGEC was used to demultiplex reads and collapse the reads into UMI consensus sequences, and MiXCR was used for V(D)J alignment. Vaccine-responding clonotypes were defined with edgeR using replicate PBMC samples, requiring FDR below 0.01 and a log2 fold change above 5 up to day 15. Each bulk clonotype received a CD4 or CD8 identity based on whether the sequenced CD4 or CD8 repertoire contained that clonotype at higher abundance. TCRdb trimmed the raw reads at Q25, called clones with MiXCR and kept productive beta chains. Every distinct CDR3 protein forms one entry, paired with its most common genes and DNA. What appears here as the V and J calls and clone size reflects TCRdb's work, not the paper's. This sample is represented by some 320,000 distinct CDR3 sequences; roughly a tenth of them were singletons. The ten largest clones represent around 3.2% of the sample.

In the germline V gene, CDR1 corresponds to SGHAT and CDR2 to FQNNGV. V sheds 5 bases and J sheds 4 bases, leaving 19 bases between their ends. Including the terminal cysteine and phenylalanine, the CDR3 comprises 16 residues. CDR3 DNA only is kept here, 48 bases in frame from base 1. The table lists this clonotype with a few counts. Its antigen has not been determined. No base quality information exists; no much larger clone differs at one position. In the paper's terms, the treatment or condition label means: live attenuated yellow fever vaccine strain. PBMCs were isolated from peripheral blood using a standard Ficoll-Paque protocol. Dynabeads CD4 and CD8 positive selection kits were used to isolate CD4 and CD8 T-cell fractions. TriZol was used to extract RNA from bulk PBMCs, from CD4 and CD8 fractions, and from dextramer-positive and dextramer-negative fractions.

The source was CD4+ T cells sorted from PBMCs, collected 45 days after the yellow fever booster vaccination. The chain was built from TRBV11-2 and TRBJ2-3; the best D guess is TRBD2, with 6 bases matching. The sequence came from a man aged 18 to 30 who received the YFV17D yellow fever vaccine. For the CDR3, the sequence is CASSQTTPWGADTQYF. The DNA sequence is TGTGCCAGCAGCCAAACGACCCCCTGGGGGGCAGATACGCAGTATTTT.